This T cell receptor (beta chain) was sequenced in a study of lymphopenia after photon versus proton radiotherapy. Study results and limitations: Only patients who died were analyzed for survival; proton advantage is unproven. Larger post-nadir TCR diversity loss correlated inversely with survival in deceased patients. After lymphocyte nadir, photon-treated repertoires showed oligoclonal expansion, especially CD8+ Temra. Relative stability marked proton patients; photon patients lost diversity and naive cells.

A word on this clone: Antigen: not known.

Measured with immunoSEQ multiplex PCR; TCRdb has only the in-frame clones, and not every one. The table shows 150,000 to 200,000 clones, with about nine tenths occurring only once. The J segment lost 4 bases and the V segment lost 6 bases, leaving 8 bases of the junction unmatched. In germline, CDR1 is MNHEY, CDR2 SVGAGI. This CDR3 has 15 amino acids. The J gene is TRBJ1-1, the V gene TRBV6-5; 10 bases agree with TRBD1. The sequenced sample was peripheral blood, obtained from a patient treated with photon-based radiotherapy. The clonotype comes from a man aged 45-65 years with gastric cancer. CDR3 bases: TGTGCCAGCAGCAGACAGGGGGCAAGACCCACTGAAGCTTTCTTT. It translates to CASSRQGARPTEAFF.